One sample yielded the 9 T cell receptor beta chains listed below, sequenced in a study of blood T cells in healthy people across ages. Alongside a J-beta primer mix, a sample-barcoded 5' primer served in a second PCR lasting about 6 to 12 cycles. TCRdb analysed the 5' RACE reads with MiXCR anew, one entry per CDR3 protein. This table has about 630,000 distinct CDR3 sequences, around 20% appearing once. Material for sequencing was blood. All receptors derive from a man aged 65-85 years in good health.

This clonotype has a handful of counts. The gene calls are TRBV28 and TRBJ2-2; D is possibly TRBD2 (5 bases). The germline V and J ends were trimmed by 5 bases and 4 bases, with 14 bases remaining between them. Germline assignment: CDR1 MDHEN and CDR2 SYDVKM. The CDR3 sequence is 15 residues long. DNA of the CDR3: TGTGCCAGCAGTCTCGTCCCGCGGGCCACCGGGGAGCTGTTTTTT. Its translation is CASSLVPRATGELFF. Combining the CDR3 with reference TRBV28 and TRBJ2-2 gives the whole variable domain DVKVTQSSRYLVKRTGEKVFLECVQDMDHENMFWYRQDPGLGLRLIYFSYDVKMKEKGDIPEGYSVSREKKERFSLILESASTNQTSMYLCASSLVPRATGELFFGEGSRLTVL.

This clonotype showed up just a few times. The chain couples TRBV7-2 to TRBJ2-1; either TRBD1 or TRBD2 may supply D (6 bases each). CDR3 length equals 14 residues. CDR1 is SGHTA, CDR2 FQGNSA, per germline. Deletions cut 1 base from V and 9 bases from J, with 13 bases between. CDR3 DNA sequence: TGTGCCAGCAGCTTAGTGGGGGCGCGGGGTGAGCAGTTCTTC. The encoded protein is CASSLVGARGEQFF.

J is TRBJ2-7 and V is TRBV5-6; D possibly matches TRBD1 or TRBD2 (5 bases each). V dropped 3 bases and J dropped 0 bases, with 16 bases sitting between them. The germline gives CDR1 SGHDT, CDR2 YYEEEE. The length of the CDR3 is 16 residues. CDR3 nucleotides: TGTGCCAGCAGCTCCCCCGGGGCGAAGAGCTCCTACGAGCAGTACTTC. It encodes CASSSPGAKSSYEQYF.

The chain links TRBV6-2 or TRBV6-3 to TRBJ2-5; the D is unclear. Judging by the DNA end, TRBJ2-1 fits better; the J call may be wrong. CDR1 is MNHEY and CDR2 is SVGEGT in the germline V gene. CDR3 length: 15 amino acids. The CDR3 here is CASSYSRPYTNEQFF. The CDR3 nucleotides are TGTGCCAGCAGTTACTCACGGCCTTATACCAATGAGCAGTTCTTC.

Of note for this clonotype: One end of the junction fails to match germline, which may point to a read error. The chain combines TRBV6-8 with TRBJ2-2, with 9 bases that match TRBD2. This CDR3 has 17 residues. Germline V gives CDR1 MNHGY, CDR2 SAAAGT. The CDR3 nucleotides read TGTGCCAGCAGTACCTCGGCTGACTGGCCAGGTAGCGGGGGGCTGTTTTTT. This translates into CASSTSADWPGSGGLFF.

The rearrangement links TRBV9 to TRBJ1-1; TRBD1 matches 7 bases. Germline lookup yields CDR1 SGDLS and CDR2 YYNGEE. With 4 bases clipped from V and 0 bases from J, the junction kept 6 bases outside the gene matches. The CDR3 totals 15 residues. Here the CDR3 DNA reads TGTGCCAGCAGCCAACCGACAGGGATGAACACTGAAGCTTTCTTT. Encoded protein: CASSQPTGMNTEAFF.

There are many counts of this clonotype. The chain links TRBV20-1 to TRBJ2-7; TRBD1 or TRBD2 may be the D gene (5 bases each). The length of the CDR3 is 15 residues. Trimming stripped 3 bases from V and 1 base from J, with 16 bases between. The germline V gene has CDR1 DFQATT and CDR2 SNEGSKA (reference sequence). The CDR3 sequence is CSASEGGQISYEQYF. CDR3 in DNA: TGCAGTGCTAGTGAGGGCGGACAAATATCCTACGAGCAGTACTTC.

The chain employs TRBV24-1 and TRBJ2-3; the D is unclear. The CDR3 contains 13 residues. From germline, CDR1 is KGHDR and CDR2 SFDVKD. V gave up 4 bases and J gave up 5 bases, with 9 bases separating them. The CDR3 loop is CATSDRTGDTQYF. CDR3 DNA: TGTGCCACCAGTGACCGAACCGGAGATACGCAGTATTTT.

The V gene is TRBV24-1, the J gene TRBJ2-5; 9 nucleotides align to TRBD1. The V segment lost 2 bases and the J segment 5 bases; nucleotides outside the gene matches: 11. Germline loops: CDR1 KGHDR, CDR2 SFDVKD. The CDR3 sequence is 17 residues long. CDR3 DNA sequence: TGTGCCACCAGTGATTCTAAGAACGGGACAGGGCGTGAGACCCAGTACTTC. It encodes CATSDSKNGTGRETQYF.